This passage covers 24 T cell receptor beta chains from one sample sequenced in a study of blood T cells in healthy people across ages. A second about 7 to 12 cycle PCR used barcoded and J-beta primers. TCRdb used MiXCR to reprocess the 5' RACE reads, holding one entry per CDR3 protein. The sample records about 720,000 distinct CDR3 sequences, 22% being singletons. Sequencing was carried out using blood. The receptors were sampled from an older man in good health.

A few counts support this clonotype. The chain combines TRBV6-6 with TRBJ1-2, with unresolved D. Germline CDR1 MNHNY, CDR2 SVGAGI (reference sequence). Trimming cost V 8 bases and J 5 bases, with 15 bases left between them. The CDR3 spans 13 residues. CDR3 DNA sequence: TGTGCCAGCGGCCACAATGGGCCGTATGGCTACACCTTC. Its protein is CASGHNGPYGYTF.

The chain couples TRBV10-3 to TRBJ2-7; 9 bases map to TRBD2. With 3 bases clipped from V and 3 bases from J, the junction kept 3 bases outside the gene matches. The CDR3 totals 14 residues. The germline V gene has CDR1 ENHRY and CDR2 SYGVKD. CDR3 sequence: CAISDSGGNYEQYF. For the CDR3, the DNA is TGTGCCATCAGTGACAGCGGGGGGAACTACGAGCAGTACTTC.

This clonotype was recorded a few times. The V gene is TRBV10-3, the J gene TRBJ1-4, with D unresolved. V was shortened by 3 bases and J by 8 bases, with 10 bases between the two germline ends. Germline V lookup: CDR1 ENHRY, CDR2 SYGVKD. The CDR3 is 13 residues long. CDR3 residues: CAISDQTREKLFF. The CDR3, as DNA: TGTGCCATCAGTGACCAAACTAGGGAAAAACTGTTTTTT.

CDR3 sequence reads: CSVERSGGNTEAFF. In DNA form, the CDR3 reads TGCAGCGTTGAACGGAGTGGGGGGAACACTGAAGCTTTCTTT. This chain connects TRBV29-1 to TRBJ1-1, with a tentative D call TRBD1 (5 bases). Germline V gene lookup returns CDR1 SQVTM and CDR2 ANQGSEA. The CDR3 has 14 residues. Trimming took 2 bases from V and 1 from J, leaving 11 bases between them.

This clonotype was picked up many times. V and J are TRBV5-1 and TRBJ2-4, with D uncertain. This CDR3 contains 15 residues. In germline, CDR1 is SGHRS, CDR2 YFSETQ. V lost 6 bases and J lost 0, with 13 bases in between. Here the CDR3 reads CASTLFGQAKNIQYF. The CDR3 bases are TGCGCCAGCACCCTTTTTGGCCAAGCCAAAAACATTCAGTACTTC.

Many counts were recorded for this clonotype. The V and J genes are TRBV12-3 or TRBV12-4 and TRBJ1-5; D is possibly TRBD1 (5 bases). This CDR3 has 15 amino acids. Trimming shortened V by 8 bases and J by 0 bases, and 14 bases separated the two germline ends. CDR3 sequence (DNA): TGTGCCAGCGGGACTGTGTCCAATAGCAATCAGCCCCAGCATTTT. Translation: CASGTVSNSNQPQHF.

This clonotype was counted only a few times. The rearrangement links TRBV25-1 to TRBJ1-4, with 7 bases aligning to TRBD1. The CDR3 totals 14 residues. J was trimmed by 4 bases and V by 5 bases; bases with no gene match: 4. The germline CDR1 and CDR2 sequences are MGHDK and SYGVNS. The CDR3 sequence is CASSRTGVNEKLFF. CDR3 DNA sequence: TGTGCCAGCAGTCGGACAGGAGTTAATGAAAAACTGTTTTTT.

This clonotype appeared a few times. The genes are TRBV20-1 and TRBJ2-7, with D uncertain. The CDR3 spans 13 residues. V lost 3 bases, J lost 0 bases, and 9 bases lay in between. Germline V gives CDR1 DFQATT, CDR2 SNEGSKA (reference sequence). CDR3 sequence reads: CSARPTSSYEQYF. The DNA of the CDR3 is TGCAGTGCTAGGCCGACGAGCTCCTACGAGCAGTACTTC.

This clonotype has more than one count but fewer than ten. The chain carries TRBV2 and TRBJ1-4; TRBD1 agrees at 9 bases. The V gene's germline CDR1 is SNHLY and CDR2 FYNNEI. This CDR3 region has 11 residues. Germline trimming cut 11 bases from V and 5 bases from J; bases unmatched to any gene: 0. The DNA for the CDR3 is TGTGCCGGACAGGGGAATGAAAAACTGTTTTTT. It yields the protein CAGQGNEKLFF.

This clonotype was counted between two and nine times. The J gene is TRBJ1-5, the V gene TRBV7-9; possible D gene TRBD1, 5 bases. Germline V gene lookup returns CDR1 SEHNR and CDR2 FQNEAQ (reference sequence). V was shortened by 5 bases and J by 9 bases, with 17 bases between the two germline ends. This CDR3 has 14 residues. For the CDR3, the DNA is TGTGCCAGCAGCCAGGGTCGGGGGGATCGGCCCCAGCATTTT. Residues: CASSQGRGDRPQHF.

The chain links TRBV11-2 to TRBJ2-2; 10 positions agree with TRBD2. J lost 4 bases, V lost 4 bases, and 3 bases had no gene match. The CDR3 has 15 amino acids. Germline CDR1 reads SGHAT; CDR2 reads FQNNGV. In DNA form, the CDR3 reads TGTGCCAGCAGCTACAGACTAGCGGGCACCGGGGAGCTGTTTTTT. It specifies CASSYRLAGTGELFF.

This clonotype was counted only a few times. The V and J genes are TRBV4-3 and TRBJ2-2; D is undetermined. The CDR3 has 14 residues. With 1 base removed from V and 3 bases from J, the gap between germline ends came to 6 bases. Germline CDR1 and CDR2: LGHNA and YSLEER. The CDR3, as DNA: TGCGCCAGCAGCCAAGGGATTCACACCGGGGAGCTGTTTTTT. Encoded protein: CASSQGIHTGELFF.

This clonotype has at least ten counts. The rearrangement joins TRBV12-3 or TRBV12-4 to TRBJ2-5, with D hard to call. This CDR3 spans 11 amino acids. The ends were cut back, 5 bases at V and 5 bases at J, with 6 bases in the middle. CDR3 DNA: TGTGCCAGCAGTCCGGCGGAGACCCAGTACTTC. Translation gives CASSPAETQYF.

This clonotype was observed a few times. V usage is TRBV12-3 or TRBV12-4 and J usage is TRBJ2-5; D uncertain. V lost 3 bases and J lost 5, with 7 bases in between. The length of the CDR3 is 12 residues. The DNA for the CDR3 is TGTGCCAGCAGTTTCATTCAGGAGACCCAGTACTTC. Its translation: CASSFIQETQYF.

The chain uses TRBV20-1 and TRBJ1-4; tentatively, D is TRBD1 (6 bases). The germline CDR1 and CDR2 sequences are DFQATT and SNEGSKA (reference sequence). V was cut by 0 bases and J by 8 bases, with 13 bases left in between. The CDR3 extends over 14 amino acids. The CDR3 here is CSARDQGQGEKLFF. CDR3 DNA: TGCAGTGCTAGAGATCAGGGGCAGGGGGAAAAACTGTTTTTT.

The chain combines TRBV20-1 with TRBJ2-7, with 7 bases fitting TRBD2. V gave up 0 bases and J gave up 0 bases; unmatched junction bases: 17. This CDR3 spans 19 amino acids. Germline CDR1 reads DFQATT; CDR2 reads SNEGSKA (reference sequence). The CDR3 loop is CSARDQLAEITPYSYEQYF. The CDR3, as DNA: TGCAGTGCTAGAGACCAGCTAGCGGAGATCACACCCTACTCCTACGAGCAGTACTTC.

Here the CDR3 DNA reads TGTGCCAGCAGCTTAGTCGGCGGTAGCTCTGGGGCCAACGTCCTGACTTTC. Translating it yields CASSLVGGSSGANVLTF. This sequence joins TRBV7-2 and TRBJ2-6; no reliable D call. V shed 1 base and J shed 0 bases, with 10 bases lying between them. Germline loops: CDR1 SGHTA, CDR2 FQGNSA. The CDR3 has 17 amino acids. The full variable domain, with the rest looked up from reference TRBV7-2 and TRBJ2-6, is GAGVSQSPSNKVTEKGKDVELRCDPISGHTALYWYRQSLGQGLEFLIYFQGNSAPDKSGLPSDRFSAERTGGSVSTLTIQRTQQEDSAVYLCASSLVGGSSGANVLTFGAGSRLTVL.

V is TRBV5-1 and J is TRBJ2-1; 7 positions agree with TRBD2. V shed 4 bases, J shed 4 bases, and the junction held 11 bases outside the gene matches. CDR1 SGHRS and CDR2 YFSETQ come from the germline V gene. The length of the CDR3 is 16 residues. The CDR3 loop reads CASSPRSSGPYNEQFF. In nucleotides, the CDR3 is TGCGCCAGCAGCCCCCGGAGTAGCGGGCCTTACAATGAGCAGTTCTTC.

The gene calls are TRBV7-2 and TRBJ1-5, with D unresolved. V dropped 0 bases and J dropped 0 bases, with 9 bases sitting between them. The CDR3 loop spans 16 amino acids. The germline V gene encodes CDR1 SGHTA and CDR2 FQGNSA. This CDR3 reads CASSLAVSYSNQPQHF. In nucleotides, the CDR3 is TGTGCCAGCAGCTTAGCGGTGTCATATAGCAATCAGCCCCAGCATTTT.

This chain uses TRBV7-9 with TRBJ1-1; D is ambiguous. This CDR3 spans 17 amino acids. The germline V gene has CDR1 SEHNR and CDR2 FQNEAQ (reference sequence). Trimming removed 2 bases at V and 4 bases at J, with 20 bases between. The CDR3, as DNA: TGTGCCAGCAGCTTAAGGTATTCGAGGGAGTGCGGCACTGAAGCTTTCTTT. Protein: CASSLRYSRECGTEAFF.

The chain employs TRBV3-1 and TRBJ2-7, with a possible D match to TRBD2 (5 bases). Germline CDR1 is LGHDT and CDR2 is YNNKEL (reference sequence). The CDR3 is 15 amino acids. V gave up 1 base and J gave up 6 bases, with 16 bases separating them. The CDR3 DNA is TGTGCCAGCAGCCAAGCGTTAGGGAGTGTAGGCGAGCAGTACTTC. Translated, it gives CASSQALGSVGEQYF.

This clonotype appeared a few times. The genes are TRBV20-1 and TRBJ1-1, with 8 bases identical to TRBD1. The CDR3 consists of 14 residues. From germline, CDR1 is DFQATT and CDR2 SNEGSKA (reference sequence). J was trimmed by 5 bases and V by 1 base; bases with no gene match: 6. The CDR3 loop is CSARAQGARTEAFF. The CDR3 region has the DNA TGCAGTGCTAGAGCGCAGGGGGCGCGGACTGAAGCTTTCTTT.

The chain is built from TRBV12-3 or TRBV12-4 and TRBJ2-1; TRBD2 aligns across 10 bases. Gene TRBJ2-5 matches the end of the DNA better, so the J call may be wrong. This CDR3 region has 15 residues. CDR3 sequence reads: CASRLAGTSQETQYF. CDR3 sequence (DNA): TGTGCCAGCAGACTAGCGGGAACGAGTCAAGAGACCCAGTACTTC.

The chain joins TRBV12-3 or TRBV12-4 to TRBJ1-5, with TRBD1 as a possible D gene (5 bases). CDR3 size: 14 residues. Trimming shortened V by 2 bases and J by 3 bases, and 8 bases separated the two germline ends. CDR3: CASSLQGFNQPQHF. The CDR3, as DNA: TGTGCCAGCAGTTTACAGGGCTTCAATCAGCCCCAGCATTTT.